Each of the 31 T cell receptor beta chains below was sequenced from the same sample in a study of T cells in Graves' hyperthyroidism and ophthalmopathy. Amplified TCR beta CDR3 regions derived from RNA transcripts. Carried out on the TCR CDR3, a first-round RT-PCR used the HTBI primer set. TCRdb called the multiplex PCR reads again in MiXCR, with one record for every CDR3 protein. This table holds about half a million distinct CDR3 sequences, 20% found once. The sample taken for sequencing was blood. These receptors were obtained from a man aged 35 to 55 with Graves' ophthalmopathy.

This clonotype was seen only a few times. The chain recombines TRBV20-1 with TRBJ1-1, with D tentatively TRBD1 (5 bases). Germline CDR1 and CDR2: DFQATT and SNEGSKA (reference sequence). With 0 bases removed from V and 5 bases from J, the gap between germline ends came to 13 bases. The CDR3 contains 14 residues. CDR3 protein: CSARDLGGRTEAFF. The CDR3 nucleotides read TGCAGTGCTAGAGATCTGGGGGGAAGGACTGAAGCTTTCTTT.

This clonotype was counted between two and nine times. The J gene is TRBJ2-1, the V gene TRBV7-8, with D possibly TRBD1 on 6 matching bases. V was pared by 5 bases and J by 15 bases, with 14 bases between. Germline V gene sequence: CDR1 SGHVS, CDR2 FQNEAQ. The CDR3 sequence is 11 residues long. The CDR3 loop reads CASSQRGGWFF. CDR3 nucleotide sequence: TGTGCCAGCAGCCAAAGAGGGGGTTGGTTCTTC.

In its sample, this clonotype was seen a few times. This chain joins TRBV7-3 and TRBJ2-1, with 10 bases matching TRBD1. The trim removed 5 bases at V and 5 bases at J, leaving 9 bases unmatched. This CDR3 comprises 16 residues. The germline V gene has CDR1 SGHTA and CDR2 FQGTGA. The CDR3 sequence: CASSPPGQGNHNEQFF. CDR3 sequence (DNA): TGTGCCAGCAGCCCTCCGGGACAGGGGAACCACAATGAGCAGTTCTTC.

CDR3 DNA: TGCAGCGTTGTAAGGGTAGAAGATGCCTACGAGCAGTACTTC. It codes for CSVVRVEDAYEQYF. V and J are TRBV29-1 and TRBJ2-7; no clear D gene. CDR1 is SQVTM, CDR2 ANQGSEA, per germline. This CDR3 has 14 amino acids. The germline V and J ends were trimmed by 4 bases and 2 bases, with 15 bases remaining between them.

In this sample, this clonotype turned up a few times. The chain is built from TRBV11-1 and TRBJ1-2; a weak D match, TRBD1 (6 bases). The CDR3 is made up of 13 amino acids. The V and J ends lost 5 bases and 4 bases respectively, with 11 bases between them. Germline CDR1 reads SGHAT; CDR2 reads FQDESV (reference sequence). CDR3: CASSMIGGYGYTF. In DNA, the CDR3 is TGTGCCAGCAGCATGATAGGGGGCTATGGCTACACCTTC. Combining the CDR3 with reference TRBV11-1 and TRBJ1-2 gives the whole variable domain EAEVAQSPRYKITEKSQAVAFWCDPISGHATLYWYRQILGQGPELLVQFQDESVVDDSQLPKDRFSAERLKGVDSTLKIQPAELGDSAMYLCASSMIGGYGYTFGSGTRLTVV.

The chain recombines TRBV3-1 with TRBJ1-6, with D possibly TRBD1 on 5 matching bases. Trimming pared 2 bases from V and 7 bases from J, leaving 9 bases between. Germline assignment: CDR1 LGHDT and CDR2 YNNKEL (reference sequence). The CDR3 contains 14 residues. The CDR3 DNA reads TGTGCCAGCAGCCAATTCAAGGGGAATTCACCCCTCCACTTT. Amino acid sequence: CASSQFKGNSPLHF. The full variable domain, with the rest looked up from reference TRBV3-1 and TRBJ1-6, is DTAVSQTPKYLVTQMGNDKSIKCEQNLGHDTMYWYKQDSKKFLKIMFSYNNKELIINETVPNRFSPKSPDKAHLNLHINSLELGDSAVYFCASSQFKGNSPLHFGNGTRLTVT.

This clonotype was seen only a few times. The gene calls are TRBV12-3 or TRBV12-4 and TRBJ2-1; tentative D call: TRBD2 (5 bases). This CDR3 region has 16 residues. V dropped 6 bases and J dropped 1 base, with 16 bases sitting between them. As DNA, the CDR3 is TGTGCCAGCAGCCTTCGAGGACTGCCGTCCTACAATGAGCAGTTCTTC. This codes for CASSLRGLPSYNEQFF.

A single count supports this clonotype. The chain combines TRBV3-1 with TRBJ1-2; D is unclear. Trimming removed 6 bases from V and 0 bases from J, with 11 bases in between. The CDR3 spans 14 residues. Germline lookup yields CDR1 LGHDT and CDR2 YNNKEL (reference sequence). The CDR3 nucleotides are TGTGCCAGCAGTTGGACCTTCACTAACTATGGCTACACCTTC. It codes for CASSWTFTNYGYTF.

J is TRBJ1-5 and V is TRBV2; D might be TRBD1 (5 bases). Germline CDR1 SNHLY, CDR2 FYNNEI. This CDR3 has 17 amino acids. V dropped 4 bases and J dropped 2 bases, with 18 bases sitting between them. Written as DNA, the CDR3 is TGTGCCAGCAGTGGACAGCAACTCCTTCCGGGCAATCAGCCCCAGCATTTT. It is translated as CASSGQQLLPGNQPQHF.

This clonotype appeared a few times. CDR3 sequence reads: CASSPGTSHTEAFF. In DNA form, the CDR3 reads TGTGCCAGCTCACCAGGGACAAGCCACACTGAAGCTTTCTTT. J is TRBJ1-1 and V is TRBV18; TRBD1 might be the D (6 bases). CDR1 and CDR2 from the germline V gene are KGHSH and LQKENI. The CDR3 has 14 residues. The germline V and J ends were trimmed by 2 bases and 3 bases, with 10 bases remaining between them. The full variable domain, with the rest looked up from reference TRBV18 and TRBJ1-1, is NAGVMQNPRHLVRRRGQEARLRCSPMKGHSHVYWYRQLPEEGLKFMVYLQKENIIDESGMPKERFSAEFPKEGPSILRIQQVVRGDSAAYFCASSPGTSHTEAFFGQGTRLTVV.

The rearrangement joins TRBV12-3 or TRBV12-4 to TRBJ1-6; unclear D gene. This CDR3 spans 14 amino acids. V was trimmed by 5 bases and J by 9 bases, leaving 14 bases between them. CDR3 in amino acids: CASSPQGDVSPLHF. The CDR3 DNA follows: TGTGCCAGCAGTCCTCAAGGTGACGTTTCACCCCTCCACTTT.

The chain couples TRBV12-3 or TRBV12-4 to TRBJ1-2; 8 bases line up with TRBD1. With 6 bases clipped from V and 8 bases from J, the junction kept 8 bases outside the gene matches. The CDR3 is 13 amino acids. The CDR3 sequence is CASRNGQGIGYTF. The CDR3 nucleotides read TGTGCCAGCAGGAACGGACAGGGTATAGGCTACACCTTC.

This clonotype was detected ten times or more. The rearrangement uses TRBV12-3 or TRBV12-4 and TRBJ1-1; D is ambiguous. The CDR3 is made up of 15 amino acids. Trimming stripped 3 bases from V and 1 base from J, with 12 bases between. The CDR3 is CASSLTGNRNTEAFF. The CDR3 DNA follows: TGTGCCAGCAGTTTGACGGGGAACCGGAACACTGAAGCTTTCTTT.

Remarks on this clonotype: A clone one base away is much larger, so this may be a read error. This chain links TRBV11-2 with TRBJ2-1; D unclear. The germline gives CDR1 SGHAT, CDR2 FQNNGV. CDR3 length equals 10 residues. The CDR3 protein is CASSFNDQFF. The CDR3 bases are TGTGCCAGCAGCTTCAATGACCAGTTCTTC.

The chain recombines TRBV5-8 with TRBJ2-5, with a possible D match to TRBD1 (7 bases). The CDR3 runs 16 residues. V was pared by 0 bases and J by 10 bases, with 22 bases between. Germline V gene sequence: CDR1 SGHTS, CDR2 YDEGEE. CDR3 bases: TGTGCCAGCAGCTTGGAGGGGGCGGGACTCCCCAAGAGCCAGTACTTC. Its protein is CASSLEGAGLPKSQYF.

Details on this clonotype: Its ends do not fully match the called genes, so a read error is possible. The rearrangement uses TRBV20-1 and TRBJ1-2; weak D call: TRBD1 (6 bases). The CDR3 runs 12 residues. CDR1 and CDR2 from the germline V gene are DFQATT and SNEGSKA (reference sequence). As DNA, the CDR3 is TGCAGTGCTTGGGGGGGGGCGCGAGGCTACAACTTC. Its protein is CSAWGGARGYNF.

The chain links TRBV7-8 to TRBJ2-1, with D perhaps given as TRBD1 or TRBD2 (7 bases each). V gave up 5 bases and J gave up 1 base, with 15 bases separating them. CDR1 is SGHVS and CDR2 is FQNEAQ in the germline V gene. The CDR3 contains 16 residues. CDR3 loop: CASSDRQGGSYNEQFF. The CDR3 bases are TGTGCCAGCAGCGATCGACAGGGAGGGTCCTACAATGAGCAGTTCTTC.

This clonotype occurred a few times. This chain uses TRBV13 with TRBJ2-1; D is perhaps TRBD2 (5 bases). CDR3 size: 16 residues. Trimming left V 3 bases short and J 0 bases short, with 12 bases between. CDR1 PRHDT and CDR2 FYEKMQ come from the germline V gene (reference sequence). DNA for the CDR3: TGTGCCAGCAGCTTCTTCTATCGGGGCTCCTACAATGAGCAGTTCTTC. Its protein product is CASSFFYRGSYNEQFF.

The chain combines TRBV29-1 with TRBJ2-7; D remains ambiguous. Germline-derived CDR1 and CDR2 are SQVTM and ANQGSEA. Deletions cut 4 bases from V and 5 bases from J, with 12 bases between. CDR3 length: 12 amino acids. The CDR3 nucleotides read TGCAGCGTTGGGCTCACCGTCCACGAGCAGTACTTC. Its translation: CSVGLTVHEQYF.

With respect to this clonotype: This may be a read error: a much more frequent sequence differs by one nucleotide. CDR3 nucleotide sequence: TGTGCCAGCAGTTCCCTCAGCGCCTCTAGCACAGATACGCAGCATTTT. Its protein is CASSSLSASSTDTQHF. This chain connects TRBV28 to TRBJ2-3; D is ambiguous. The tail of the sequence fits TRBJ1-5 better, so the J call may be wrong. The CDR3 sequence is 16 residues long. The germline gives CDR1 MDHEN, CDR2 SYDVKM.

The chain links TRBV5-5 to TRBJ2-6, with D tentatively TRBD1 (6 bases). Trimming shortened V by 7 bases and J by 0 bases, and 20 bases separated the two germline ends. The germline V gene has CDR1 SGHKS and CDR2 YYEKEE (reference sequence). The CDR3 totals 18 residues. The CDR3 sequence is CASRQPGTPGSGANVLTF. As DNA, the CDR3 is TGTGCCAGCCGCCAGCCCGGGACACCCGGCTCTGGGGCCAACGTCCTGACTTTC.

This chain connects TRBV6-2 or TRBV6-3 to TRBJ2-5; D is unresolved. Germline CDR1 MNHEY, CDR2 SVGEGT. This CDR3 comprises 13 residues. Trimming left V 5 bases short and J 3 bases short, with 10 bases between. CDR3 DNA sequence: TGTGCCAGCAGTCTAATGGCAGAAGAGACCCAGTACTTC. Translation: CASSLMAEETQYF.

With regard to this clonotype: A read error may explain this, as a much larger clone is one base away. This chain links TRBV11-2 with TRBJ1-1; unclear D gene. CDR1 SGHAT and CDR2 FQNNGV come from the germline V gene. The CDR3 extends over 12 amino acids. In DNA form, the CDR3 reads TGTGTCAGCAGCTTAGATCGAGGTGAAGCTTTCTTT. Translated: CVSSLDRGEAFF.

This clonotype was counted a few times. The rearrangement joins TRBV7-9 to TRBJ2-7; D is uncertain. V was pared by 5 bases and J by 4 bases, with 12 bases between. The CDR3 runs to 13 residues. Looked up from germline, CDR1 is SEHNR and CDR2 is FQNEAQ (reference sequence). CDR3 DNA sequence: TGTGCCAGCAGCGATAGAAATAGGTACGAGCAGTACTTC. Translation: CASSDRNRYEQYF.

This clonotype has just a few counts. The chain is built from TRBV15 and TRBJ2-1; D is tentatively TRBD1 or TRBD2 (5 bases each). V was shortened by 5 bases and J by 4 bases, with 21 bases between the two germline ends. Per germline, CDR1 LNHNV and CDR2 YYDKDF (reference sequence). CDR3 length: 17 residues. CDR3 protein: CATSPPRVLGVYNEQFF. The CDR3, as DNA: TGTGCCACCAGCCCGCCACGAGTCCTGGGGGTTTACAATGAGCAGTTCTTC. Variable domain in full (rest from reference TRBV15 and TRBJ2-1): DAMVIQNPRYQVTQFGKPVTLSCSQTLNHNVMYWYQQKSSQAPKLLFHYYDKDFNNEADTPDNFQSRRPNTSFCFLDIRSPGLGDTAMYLCATSPPRVLGVYNEQFFGPGTRLTVL.

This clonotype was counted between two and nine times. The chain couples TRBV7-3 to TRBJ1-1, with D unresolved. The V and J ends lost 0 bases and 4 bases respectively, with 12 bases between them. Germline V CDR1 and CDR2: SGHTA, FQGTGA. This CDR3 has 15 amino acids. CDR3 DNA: TGTGCCAGCAGCTTAACAGTGGTTACGGGCACTGAAGCTTTCTTT. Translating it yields CASSLTVVTGTEAFF.

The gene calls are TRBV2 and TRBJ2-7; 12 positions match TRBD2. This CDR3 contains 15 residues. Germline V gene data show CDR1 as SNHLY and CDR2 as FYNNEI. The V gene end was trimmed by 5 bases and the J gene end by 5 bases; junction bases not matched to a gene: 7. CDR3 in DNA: TGTGCCAGCAGTCCGACTAGCGGGAGCCGCCACGAGCAGTACTTC. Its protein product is CASSPTSGSRHEQYF.

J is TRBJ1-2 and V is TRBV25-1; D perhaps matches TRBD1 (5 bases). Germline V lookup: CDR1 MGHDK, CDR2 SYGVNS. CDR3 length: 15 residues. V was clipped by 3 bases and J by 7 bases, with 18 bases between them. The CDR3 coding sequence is TGTGCCAGCAGTGAGACAACTAGAGGGGTGGGTGGCTACACCTTC. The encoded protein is CASSETTRGVGGYTF.

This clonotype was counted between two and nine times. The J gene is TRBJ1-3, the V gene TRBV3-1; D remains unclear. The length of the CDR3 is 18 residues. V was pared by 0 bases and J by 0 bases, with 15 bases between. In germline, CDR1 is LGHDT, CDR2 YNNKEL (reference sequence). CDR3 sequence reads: CASSQEPRTRLSGNTIYF. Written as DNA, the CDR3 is TGTGCCAGCAGCCAAGAGCCCCGGACGCGGCTCTCTGGAAACACCATATATTTT.

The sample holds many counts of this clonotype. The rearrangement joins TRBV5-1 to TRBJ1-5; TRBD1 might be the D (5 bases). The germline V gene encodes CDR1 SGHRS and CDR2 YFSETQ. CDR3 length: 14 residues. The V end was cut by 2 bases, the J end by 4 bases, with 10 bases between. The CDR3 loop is CASSFLGGNQPQHF. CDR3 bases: TGCGCCAGCAGCTTCCTCGGGGGAAATCAGCCCCAGCATTTT.

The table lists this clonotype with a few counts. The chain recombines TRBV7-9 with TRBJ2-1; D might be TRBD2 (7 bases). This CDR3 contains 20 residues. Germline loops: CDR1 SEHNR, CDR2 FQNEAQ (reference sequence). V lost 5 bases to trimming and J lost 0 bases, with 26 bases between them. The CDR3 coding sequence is TGTGCCAGCAGCCACTCGGGGGGCACACTGGACTTCAGCTCCTACAATGAGCAGTTCTTC. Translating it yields CASSHSGGTLDFSSYNEQFF.